This T cell receptor beta chain was captured by sequencing in a study of CD4 and CD8 cells across lung adenocarcinoma regions. CDR1 is SGHVS and CDR2 is FNYEAQ in the germline V gene. CDR3 length: 14 residues. Localized lung adenocarcinoma, a non-small cell lung cancer, affected the donors. This clonotype turned up a few times. TCRdb called the PCR reads again in MiXCR, with one record for every CDR3 protein. The sample holds about 20,000 distinct CDR3 sequences, approximately 52% seen once. The V call is TRBV7-6, the J call TRBJ2-5; D gene ambiguous. TRBJ2-7 explains the end of the DNA better; the J call may be wrong. The receptor's source is a female donor with lung adenocarcinoma. The CD4 and CD8 labels of this study may be unreliable. Sample: CD8+ T cells from the center of a lung tumor. Here the CDR3 DNA reads TGTGCCAGCAGCTTAAGTTTCCAAGCCTACGAGCAGTACTTC. Its protein is CASSLSFQAYEQYF.